A single T cell receptor (beta chain) is shown here with its context. This clone appeared a few times. Its antigen has not been determined. No base quality information exists; no much larger clone differs at one position. This entry comes from a study of cytomegalovirus exposure and HLA in healthy donors listed by TCRdb under 2017. Notes on the research overall: An earlier analysis of some 550 of the donors reported approximately 300 Gb of sequence data and 117 million unique TCR beta sequences from roughly 200 million T cells. In an earlier analysis of over 550 of the donors, high-throughput TCR beta sequencing was used to judge whether each TCR beta V gene segment behaved as functional or pseudogenic. Of the 300 to 500 genotyped donors, 75% to 85% were placed in the genetic ancestry cluster associated with self-reported Caucasian donors. Class I and class II HLA loci were covered by the typing at four-digit resolution. The study was designed to test whether signatures of past pathogen exposure could be identified by cataloging public T cell receptors. To study patterns of TCR occurrence, a later analysis re-analyzed previously published TCR beta repertoires from 650 to 750 donors and added high-resolution HLA genotyping. Approximately 310 gigabases of sequencing data and tens of millions of unique TCR sequences were included in an early release covering 550 to 650 HLA-typed donors. Rather than drawing on any new phenotypic data, the later analysis identified candidate immune exposures from TCR beta sequences and the way those sequences occurred across donors. Besides the first cohort of roughly 640 subjects, a separate validation cohort made up of 120 different subjects was used. Donor age, sex, ethnicity and CMV serostatus were compiled together with the repertoire data. The study combined high-throughput TCR immunosequencing, statistical association of individual TCRs with disease status, and machine learning to predict cytomegalovirus infection status. Every repertoire in the discovery cohort had been generated on one and the same sequencing platform. The number of donors typed differed by locus, with 629-630 for A, B, C, DRB1 and DQB1, roughly 520 for DQA1, over 600 for DPA1, and 472 for DPB1. Genome-wide SNP genotypes for about 60% of the roughly 700 donors were used in a later genetic analysis, which treated that subset as a discovery cohort. The T cell repertoires of under 750 subjects were profiled by immunosequencing and related to cytomegalovirus serostatus. Roughly 5 DR-DQ haplotypes were handled as single units for association and clustering because linkage in the cohort was strong. Among around 400 genotyped donors of the cohort, an average of approximately 230,000 unique TCR beta nucleotide sequences were sequenced per donor, roughly a sixth of them non-productive. Beyond this particular receptor, the publication reports: A cluster of highly shared sequence variants was judged likely to be a technical artifact of the sequencing pipeline. The authors suggested that the approach could potentially be generalized to other disease states and immunological phenotypes. In a later genetic analysis, a missense DCLRE1C variant was associated with V-gene and J-gene trimming of TCR beta chains, and the association was replicated in an independent cohort. Linkage disequilibrium might explain the correlated functional status among segregating V segments, but an unknown experimental factor could not be excluded. Because HLA typing was unavailable for some donors at each locus, only the typed subset was used in association tests. For the cohort, immune exposure information was limited to CMV serostatus. In a later analysis, 16,951 TCR beta sequences were associated with specific HLA alleles at a false discovery rate of 0.05. Because counts were too low, some 17 rarely observed V segments, including chromosome 9 orphons, were left out of the earlier analysis of some 640 of the donors. A further reported finding was that TCR beta sequences accurately predicted the HLA-A and HLA-B alleles for most subjects in the first cohort. This cohort had only TCR beta chains sequenced, and the lack of alpha or paired-chain data limited which features could be detected. Some IMGT-functional V segments, including TRBV6-2 and TRBV6-3, could not be told apart with the 87-base-pair reads, so those segments were excluded. A later analysis found that most CMV-associated TCR beta chains appeared HLA-restricted, with HLA associations seemingly driven largely by CMV exposure. A later genetic analysis reported fewer N-insertions in productive TCRs among donors in an Asian-associated ancestry cluster than the roughly 620-donor mean. In a later analysis, HLA-associated TCR beta chains were found to be more clonally expanded and to have lower generation probabilities than equally common non-associated chains. A few of the identified cytomegalovirus-associated TCR beta chains were confirmed in vitro to be specific for cytomegalovirus antigens. In a later analysis, TCR association rates were found to vary across HLA loci, with the most associated TCRs seen for DRB1 alleles and the fewest for HLA-C alleles. Assigning TCR associations to individual alleles was difficult when HLA alleles, especially DR and DQ, strongly co-occurred. A later analysis reported that several top co-occurrence clusters appeared linked to parvovirus B19, influenza, CMV and Epstein-Barr virus. Cytomegalovirus status was reported to be diagnosed by the classifier with high specificity and sensitivity in both the original and validation cohorts. Presence/absence analyses assumed roughly uniform sequencing depth across donors, an assumption that may not hold. In an earlier analysis of 587 of the donors, most TCR beta V segments appeared in productive rearrangements about 87% or about 30% of the time, broadly matching IMGT annotations. The study listed approximately 160 TCR beta chains as associated with cytomegalovirus. Most TCR sequences were observed very rarely across donors, whereas some public TCRs were present in many individuals.

The cohort consisted of 600 to 750 healthy bone marrow donors. All cohort members were sampled while nominally healthy, although unrecorded immune exposures were likely present. The donor tested CMV seropositive and was one of the 289 seropositive cohort members. Each donor provided a peripheral blood sample, and peripheral blood mononuclear cells were used for TCR beta sequencing. Genomic DNA extraction from the blood cell samples was performed with the Qiagen DNeasy Blood Extraction Kit. The library was built by means of the immunoSEQ multiplex PCR assay. The multiplex PCR relied on a mix of 60 forward primers for TCR Vbeta segments and 13 reverse primers for TCR Jbeta segments. Amplification of the CDR3 region of rearranged TCR beta genes was performed with a multiplex PCR assay on genomic DNA. The Illumina HiSeq System was used to sequence the amplified TCR beta libraries as 87-base-pair reads. The source study handled its data this way. A later analysis counted tens of millions of unique TCR beta chains across the 666 repertoires, and roughly 9.9 million of these chains were shared by at least two donors. Raw reads were error-corrected and collapsed into unique sequences by a nearest-neighbor algorithm in which closely related sequences were merged to remove PCR and sequencing errors. Alignment of CDR3 sequences to IMGT reference sequences was used to assign V, D and J gene segments. Each retained sequence needed at least a six-nucleotide match to both a V gene segment and a J gene segment. Rearrangements were classified as productive when the CDR3 lacked stop codons and remained in frame with V and J, and all other rearrangements were classified as non-productive. Following IMGT convention, CDR3 was defined as the stretch from the second conserved V-encoded cysteine up to the conserved J-encoded phenylalanine. The earlier analysis of more than 450 of the donors excluded sequences that lacked an unambiguous match to a single V gene segment. An earlier analysis of a few hundred of the donors called V segments functional above 56.7% productive rearrangements and segregating when the between-donor standard deviation exceeded 5%. A statistical classification framework was built to diagnose cytomegalovirus status from the catalog of TCR beta chain sequences. In a later analysis, TCR nucleotide sequences were compared against IMGT/GENE-DB human TR gene sequences so that V and J genes could be assigned. Using the TCRdist pipeline, a later analysis assigned CDR3 sequences along with most-parsimonious VDJ recombination scenarios. A later analysis defined each TCR beta chain by its CDR3 amino acid sequence plus V-gene family, and excluded reads lacking a unique V-gene family. To address suspected cross-contamination and a sequencing artifact, a later analysis removed roughly 580 highly shared, low-generation-probability nucleotide sequences. In a later analysis, a clonal expansion index for each public chain was calculated from normalized within-repertoire ranks of inferred template counts. Generation probabilities in a later analysis came from a VDJ recombination model fitted to out-of-frame rearrangements, and those results were checked against IGoR. A later analysis scored TCR-TCR, TCR-HLA and TCR-CMV co-occurrence with hypergeometric tests, applying a repertoire-size bias correction to TCR pairs. In a later analysis, false discovery rates were estimated by permuting HLA or CMV assignments 20 times. In a later analysis, co-occurring TCRs were grouped using DBSCAN, and TCRdist sequence similarity was added for clustering within HLA-allele-positive subsets. Repertoires with fewer than 30,000 or more than 120,000 public chains, plus five repertoires with anomalous nucleotide sharing, were excluded from co-occurrence clustering. Here the immuneACCESS table is served through TCRdb, limited to in-frame sequences with V and J called. Missing clones are a known gap in these copies; in checked studies unresolved V genes cover under half, and the rest lacks a known reason. Clone size and the V and J calls come from that table; the DNA yielded D and trimming. The sample includes under 150,000 clones, with 75% to 80% observed a single time. Jointly, the top ten make up about 6.8% of the sample.

The CDR3 measures 18 amino acids from cysteine to phenylalanine. The retained sequence is limited to the CDR3, 54 bases, with the frame set at the first base. V loses 3 bases at its end and J loses 8 bases; junction bases beyond the gene matches: 11. From a lookup of the germline V gene (reference sequence), CDR1 and CDR2 are SEHNR and FQNEAQ. Sequencing input: PBMCs. Rearrangement joined TRBV7-9 to TRBJ2-3; the central 16 bases match TRBD2. The sequence came from a woman between 40 and 55 years old in good health and CMV-seropositive. The nucleotides are TGTGCCAGCAGCTTTGGGACTAGCGGGAGGGCCGGAGATGGTACGCAGTATTTT. It encodes CASSFGTSGRAGDGTQYF.